A single sample gave rise to the 11 T cell receptor beta chains below, sequenced in a study of CD8+ T cells in alopecia areata. Following extraction, RNA underwent reverse transcription to cDNA, which served as the sequencing template. The data were produced by immunoSEQ multiplex PCR, yet TCRdb's version contains in-frame clones alone and is incomplete. The repertoire consists of roughly 220,000 clones, with roughly two fifths occurring once and the leading ten covering just under 0.5%. Treatment denoted: oral pan-JAK inhibitor, 5-10 mg twice daily. The sequencing used CD4+ T cells sorted from blood, collected between weeks 30 and 35, from a patient treated with tofacitinib. These receptors all stem from a human donor with alopecia areata.

CDR3 region: CASRGVNTEAFF. CDR3 nucleotide sequence: TGTGCCTCTCGGGGGGTGAACACTGAAGCTTTCTTT. This sequence joins TRBV6-1 and TRBJ1-1; TRBD1 might be the D (5 bases). CDR1 and CDR2 from the germline V gene are MNHNS and SASEGT. The CDR3 has 12 amino acids. The V gene lost 11 bases and the J gene lost 0 bases, with 10 bases spanning the gap.

This clone occurred a few times. V usage is TRBV5-4 and J usage is TRBJ1-6; tentative D call: TRBD1 (6 bases). V was pared by 0 bases and J by 9 bases, with 13 bases between. This CDR3 spans 15 amino acids. Germline CDR1 reads SGHNT; CDR2 reads YYREEE (reference sequence). The CDR3 region has the DNA TGTGCCAGCAGCTTGGATCGTCACAGGGCTTCACCCCTCCACTTT. Translating gives CASSLDRHRASPLHF.

The chain is built from TRBV9 and TRBJ2-2; 12 bases agree with TRBD1. The CDR3 is made up of 17 amino acids. With 0 bases clipped from V and 4 bases from J, the junction kept 4 bases outside the gene matches. The germline gives CDR1 SGDLS, CDR2 YYNGEE. The CDR3 spells CASSVAGTGGLTGELFF. CDR3 coding DNA: TGTGCCAGCAGCGTAGCGGGGACAGGGGGCCTCACCGGGGAGCTGTTTTTT.

The rearrangement links TRBV4-1 to TRBJ2-6, with a tentative D call TRBD2 (6 bases). Looked up from germline, CDR1 is MGHRA and CDR2 is YSYEKL. V was trimmed by 4 bases and J by 4 bases, leaving 14 bases between them. This CDR3 has 16 amino acids. The CDR3 nucleotides read TGCGCCAGCAGCCCCCCACCGGGGGTCGGGGCCAACGTCCTGACTTTC. Encoded protein: CASSPPPGVGANVLTF.

The rearrangement links TRBV20-1 to TRBJ2-7; TRBD1 is a possible D gene (6 bases). V lost 6 bases, J lost 5 bases, and 11 bases lay in between. The germline V gene encodes CDR1 DFQATT and CDR2 SNEGSKA (reference sequence). The CDR3 contains 11 residues. This CDR3 reads CSATPGDEQYF. The CDR3 DNA follows: TGCAGTGCCACCCCAGGGGACGAGCAGTACTTC.

This chain connects TRBV11-1 to TRBJ1-1, with 8 bases lining up with TRBD1. Germline assignment: CDR1 SGHAT and CDR2 FQDESV (reference sequence). The CDR3 has 16 amino acids. V lost 6 bases to trimming and J lost 2 bases; unmatched junction nucleotides: 11. Here the CDR3 reads CASSYPGGQANTEAFF. The CDR3 DNA sequence: TGTGCCAGCAGTTACCCCGGGGGACAGGCTAACACTGAAGCTTTCTTT.

This clone was seen once. The chain employs TRBV30 and TRBJ1-1, with TRBD1 matching over 7 bases. Per the germline V gene, CDR1 is GTSNPN and CDR2 is SVGIG (reference sequence). V lost 4 bases to trimming and J lost 2 bases; unmatched junction nucleotides: 4. The CDR3 is 13 amino acids. The CDR3 region is CAWTGTANTEAFF. The CDR3 DNA follows: TGTGCCTGGACAGGGACAGCTAACACTGAAGCTTTCTTT.

In this sample, this clone turned up a few times. This chain links TRBV10-2 with TRBJ1-4; 8 bases are shared with TRBD1. Trimming removed 4 bases from V and 8 bases from J; junction bases left unmatched: 6. This CDR3 is built from 14 residues. CDR1 WSHSY and CDR2 SAAADI come from the germline V gene. The CDR3 DNA follows: TGCGCCAGCAGTGGGCAGGGGGCGTTGGAAAAACTGTTTTTT. As protein: CASSGQGALEKLFF.

The chain links TRBV4-3 to TRBJ1-2; TRBD1 is a possible D gene (6 bases). The germline V gene encodes CDR1 LGHNA and CDR2 YSLEER. This CDR3 contains 15 residues. Trimming took off 0 bases at V and 5 bases at J, with 13 bases between the two ends. The CDR3 coding sequence is TGCGCCAGCAGCCAAGATTTGGGGGCTGGGTATGGCTACACCTTC. This translates into CASSQDLGAGYGYTF.

V gene TRBV7-2 combines with J gene TRBJ2-5; D uncertain. V lost 1 base and J lost 1, with 7 bases in between. The germline V gene has CDR1 SGHTA and CDR2 FQGNSA. The CDR3 is 14 amino acids. CDR3: CASSLDWTQETQYF. The CDR3 coding sequence is TGTGCCAGCAGCTTAGACTGGACCCAAGAGACCCAGTACTTC.

This clone has just one count. The chain is built from TRBV7-6 and TRBJ2-6; tentative D call: TRBD1 (6 bases). Germline loops: CDR1 SGHVS, CDR2 FNYEAQ. Trimming shortened V by 5 bases and J by 0 bases, and 23 bases separated the two germline ends. The CDR3 runs to 20 residues. In DNA, the CDR3 is TGTGCCAGCAGCCCGCGAACAGGGACCCTGCACAGCTCTGGGGCCAACGTCCTGACTTTC. It is translated as CASSPRTGTLHSSGANVLTF.